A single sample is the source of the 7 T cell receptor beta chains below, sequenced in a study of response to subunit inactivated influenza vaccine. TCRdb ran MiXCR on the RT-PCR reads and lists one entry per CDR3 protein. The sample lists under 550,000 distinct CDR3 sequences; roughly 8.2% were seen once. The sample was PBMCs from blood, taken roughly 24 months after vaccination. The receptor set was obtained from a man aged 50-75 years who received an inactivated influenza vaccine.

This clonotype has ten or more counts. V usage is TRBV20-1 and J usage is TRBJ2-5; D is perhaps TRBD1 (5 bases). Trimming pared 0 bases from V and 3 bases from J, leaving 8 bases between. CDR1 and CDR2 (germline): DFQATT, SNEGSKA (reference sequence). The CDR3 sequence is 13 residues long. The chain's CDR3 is CSAREDREETQYF. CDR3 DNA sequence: TGCAGTGCTAGAGAAGACAGAGAAGAGACCCAGTACTTC.

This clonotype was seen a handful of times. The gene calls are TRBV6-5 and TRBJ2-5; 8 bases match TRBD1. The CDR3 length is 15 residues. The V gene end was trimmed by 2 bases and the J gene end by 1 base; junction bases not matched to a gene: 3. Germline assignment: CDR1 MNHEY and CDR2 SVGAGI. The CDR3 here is CASSYTGGPQETQYF. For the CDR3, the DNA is TGTGCCAGCAGTTACACAGGGGGTCCCCAAGAGACCCAGTACTTC.

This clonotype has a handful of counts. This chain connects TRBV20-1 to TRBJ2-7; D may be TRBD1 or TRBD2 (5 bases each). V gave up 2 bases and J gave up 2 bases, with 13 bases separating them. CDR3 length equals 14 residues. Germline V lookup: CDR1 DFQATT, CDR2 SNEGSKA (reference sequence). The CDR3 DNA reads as TGCAGTGCTAGACCGGGACGCTTTACCTACGAGCAGTACTTC. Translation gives CSARPGRFTYEQYF.

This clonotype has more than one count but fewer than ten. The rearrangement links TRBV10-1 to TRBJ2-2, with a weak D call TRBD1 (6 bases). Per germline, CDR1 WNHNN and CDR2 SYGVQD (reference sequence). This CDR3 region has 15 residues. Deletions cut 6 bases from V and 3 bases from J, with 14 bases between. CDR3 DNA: TGCGCCAGCAGAAAGTCAGGGGACCACACCGGGGAGCTGTTTTTT. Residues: CASRKSGDHTGELFF.

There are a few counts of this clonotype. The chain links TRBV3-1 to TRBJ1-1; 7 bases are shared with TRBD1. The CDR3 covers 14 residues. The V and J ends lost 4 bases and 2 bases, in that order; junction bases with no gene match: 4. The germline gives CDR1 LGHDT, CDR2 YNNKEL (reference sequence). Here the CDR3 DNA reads TGTGCCAGCAGCCGCGGACAGGAAAACACTGAAGCTTTCTTT. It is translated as CASSRGQENTEAFF.

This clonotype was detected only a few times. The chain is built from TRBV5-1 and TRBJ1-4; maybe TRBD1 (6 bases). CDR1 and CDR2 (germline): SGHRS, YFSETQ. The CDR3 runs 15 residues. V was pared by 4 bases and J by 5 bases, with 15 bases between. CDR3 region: CASSLGASLNEKLFF. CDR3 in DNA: TGCGCCAGCAGCCTGGGGGCCAGCCTGAATGAAAAACTGTTTTTT.

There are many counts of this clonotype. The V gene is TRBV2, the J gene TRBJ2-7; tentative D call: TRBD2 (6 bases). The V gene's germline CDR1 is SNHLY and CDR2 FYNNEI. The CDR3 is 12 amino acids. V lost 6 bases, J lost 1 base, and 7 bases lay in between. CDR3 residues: CASSGLSYEQYF. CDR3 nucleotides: TGTGCCAGCAGCGGACTATCCTACGAGCAGTACTTC.